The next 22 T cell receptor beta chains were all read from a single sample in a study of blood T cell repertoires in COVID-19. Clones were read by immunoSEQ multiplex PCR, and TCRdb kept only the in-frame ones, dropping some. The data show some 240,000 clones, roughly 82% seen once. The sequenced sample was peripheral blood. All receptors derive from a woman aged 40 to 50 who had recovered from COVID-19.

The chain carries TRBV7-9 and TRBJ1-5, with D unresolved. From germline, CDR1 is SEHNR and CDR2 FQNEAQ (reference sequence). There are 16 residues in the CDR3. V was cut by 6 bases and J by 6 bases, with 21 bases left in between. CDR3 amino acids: CASSHVAGDEGQPQHF. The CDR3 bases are TGTGCCAGCAGTCATGTTGCCGGCGATGAGGGTCAGCCCCAGCATTTT.

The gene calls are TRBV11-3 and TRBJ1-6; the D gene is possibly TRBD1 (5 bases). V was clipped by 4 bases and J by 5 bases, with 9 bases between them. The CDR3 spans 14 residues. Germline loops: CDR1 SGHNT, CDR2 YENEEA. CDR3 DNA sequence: TGTGCCAGCAGCTCTGGACATAATAATTCACCCCTCCACTTT. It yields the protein CASSSGHNNSPLHF.

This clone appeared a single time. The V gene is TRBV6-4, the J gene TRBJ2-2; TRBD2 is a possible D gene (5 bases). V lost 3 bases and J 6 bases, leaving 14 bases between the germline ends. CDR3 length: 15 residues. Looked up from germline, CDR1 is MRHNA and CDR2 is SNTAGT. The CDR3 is CASSELEGSAGELFF. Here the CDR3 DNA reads TGTGCCAGCAGTGAATTAGAGGGCTCGGCCGGGGAGCTGTTTTTT.

CDR3 DNA sequence: TGTGCCAGCAGCCAAGACCGACTAGCGGGGGGGGGAATGGAGACCCAGTACTTC. This codes for CASSQDRLAGGGMETQYF. This chain links TRBV4-2 with TRBJ2-5; 14 nucleotides line up with TRBD2. The CDR3 consists of 18 residues. V dropped 0 bases and J dropped 5; count of bases not matched to a gene: 8. CDR1 is LGHNA, CDR2 YNFKEQ, per germline.

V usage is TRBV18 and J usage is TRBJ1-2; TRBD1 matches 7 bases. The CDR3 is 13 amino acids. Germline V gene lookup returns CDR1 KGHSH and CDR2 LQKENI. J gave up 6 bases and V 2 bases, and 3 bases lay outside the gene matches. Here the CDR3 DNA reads TGTGCCAGCTCACCAGAGGGGGCGAATGGCTACACCTTC. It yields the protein CASSPEGANGYTF.

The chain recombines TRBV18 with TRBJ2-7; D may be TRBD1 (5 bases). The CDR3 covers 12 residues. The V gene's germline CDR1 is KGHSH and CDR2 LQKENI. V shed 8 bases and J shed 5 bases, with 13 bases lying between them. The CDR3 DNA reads TGTGCCAGCCACGGGCCAGGGAACGAGCAGTACTTC. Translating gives CASHGPGNEQYF.

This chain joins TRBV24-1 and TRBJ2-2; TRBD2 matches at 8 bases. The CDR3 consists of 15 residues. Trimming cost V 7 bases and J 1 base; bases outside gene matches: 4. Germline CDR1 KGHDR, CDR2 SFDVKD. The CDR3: CATSERGRNTGELFF. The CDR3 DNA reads TGTGCCACCAGCGAGCGGGGGAGGAACACCGGGGAGCTGTTTTTT.

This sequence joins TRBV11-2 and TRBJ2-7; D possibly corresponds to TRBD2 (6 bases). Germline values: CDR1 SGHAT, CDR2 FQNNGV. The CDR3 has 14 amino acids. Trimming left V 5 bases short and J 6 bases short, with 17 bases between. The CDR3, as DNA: TGTGCCAGCAGCCCCTTGGGTGACGGGGGCGAGCAGTACTTC. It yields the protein CASSPLGDGGEQYF.

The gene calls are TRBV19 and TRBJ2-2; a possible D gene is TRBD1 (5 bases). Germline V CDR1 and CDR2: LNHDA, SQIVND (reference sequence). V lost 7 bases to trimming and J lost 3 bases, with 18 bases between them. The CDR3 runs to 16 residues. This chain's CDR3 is CASTYVSGYDTGELFF. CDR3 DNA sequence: TGTGCCAGTACCTACGTTTCAGGGTATGACACCGGGGAGCTGTTTTTT.

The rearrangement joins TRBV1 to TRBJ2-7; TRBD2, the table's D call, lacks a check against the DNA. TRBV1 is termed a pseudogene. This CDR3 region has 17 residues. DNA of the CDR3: TGCACCAGCAGCCCAGGACTAGCGGGGCCACTTACCTACGAGCAGTACTTC. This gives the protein CTSSPGLAGPLTYEQYF.

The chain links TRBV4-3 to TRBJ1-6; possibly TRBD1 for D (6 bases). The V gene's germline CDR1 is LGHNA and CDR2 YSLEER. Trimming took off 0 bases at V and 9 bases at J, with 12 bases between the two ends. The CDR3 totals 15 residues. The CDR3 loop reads CASSQEIQGGSPLHF. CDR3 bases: TGCGCCAGCAGCCAAGAGATACAGGGCGGTTCACCCCTCCACTTT.

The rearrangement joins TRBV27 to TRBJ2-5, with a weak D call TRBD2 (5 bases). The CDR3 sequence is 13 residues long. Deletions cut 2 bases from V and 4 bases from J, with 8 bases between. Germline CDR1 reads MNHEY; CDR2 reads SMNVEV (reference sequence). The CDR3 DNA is TGTGCCAGCAGTTTACTGGGGAGAGAGACCCAGTACTTC. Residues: CASSLLGRETQYF.

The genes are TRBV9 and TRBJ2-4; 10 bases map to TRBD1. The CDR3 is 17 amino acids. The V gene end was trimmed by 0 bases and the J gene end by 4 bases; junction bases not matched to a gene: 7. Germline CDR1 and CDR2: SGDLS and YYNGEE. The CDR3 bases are TGTGCCAGCAGCGTAGGCGGACAGGGGGGAAAAAAAAACATTCAGTACTTC. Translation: CASSVGGQGGKKNIQYF.

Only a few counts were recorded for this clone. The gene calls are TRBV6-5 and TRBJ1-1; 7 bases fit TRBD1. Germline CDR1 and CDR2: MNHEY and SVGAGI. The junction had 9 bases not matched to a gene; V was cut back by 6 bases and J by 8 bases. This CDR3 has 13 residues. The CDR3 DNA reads TGTGCCAGCAGCTCCACAGGGGTCAGGGAAGCTTTCTTT. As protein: CASSSTGVREAFF.

Here the CDR3 DNA reads TGTGCCAGCAGCTTACCTAATCGCCAGGGGCCCTACAATGAGCAGTTCTTC. Its translation: CASSLPNRQGPYNEQFF. The rearrangement links TRBV7-2 to TRBJ2-1; the D gene is possibly TRBD1 (6 bases). Germline lookup yields CDR1 SGHTA and CDR2 FQGNSA. With 2 bases removed from V and 2 bases from J, the gap between germline ends came to 16 bases. The CDR3 is 17 amino acids.

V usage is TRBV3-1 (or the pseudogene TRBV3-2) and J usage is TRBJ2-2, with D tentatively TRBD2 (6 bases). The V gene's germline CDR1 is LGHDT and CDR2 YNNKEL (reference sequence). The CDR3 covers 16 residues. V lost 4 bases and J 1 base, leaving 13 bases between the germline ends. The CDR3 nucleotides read TGTGCCAGCAGCCCCCGGAGGGAGTGGAACACCGGGGAGCTGTTTTTT. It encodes CASSPRREWNTGELFF.

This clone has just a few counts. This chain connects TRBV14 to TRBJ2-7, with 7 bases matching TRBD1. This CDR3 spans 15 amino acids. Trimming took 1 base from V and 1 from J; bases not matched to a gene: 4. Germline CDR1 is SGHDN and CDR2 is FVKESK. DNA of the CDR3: TGTGCCAGCAGCCAAGCCAGGGGGAGATCCTACGAGCAGTACTTC. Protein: CASSQARGRSYEQYF. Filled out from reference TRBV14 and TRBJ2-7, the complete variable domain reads EAGVTQFPSHSVIEKGQTVTLRCDPISGHDNLYWYRRVMGKEIKFLLHFVKESKQDESGMPNNRFLAERTGGTYSTLKVQPAELEDSGVYFCASSQARGRSYEQYFGPGTRLTVT.

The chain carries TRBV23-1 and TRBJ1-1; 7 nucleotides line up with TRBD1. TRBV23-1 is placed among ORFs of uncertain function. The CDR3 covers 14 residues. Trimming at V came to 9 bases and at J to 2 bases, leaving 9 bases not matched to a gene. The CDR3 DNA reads TGCGCCAGTCCCCGACAGGGTTCTAACACTGAAGCTTTCTTT. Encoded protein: CASPRQGSNTEAFF.

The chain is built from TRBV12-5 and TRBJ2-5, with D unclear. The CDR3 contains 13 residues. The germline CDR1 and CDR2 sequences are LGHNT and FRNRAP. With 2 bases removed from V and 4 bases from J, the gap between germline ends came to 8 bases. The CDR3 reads CASGLLPGETQYF. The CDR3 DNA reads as TGTGCTAGTGGTTTGTTGCCGGGAGAGACCCAGTACTTC.

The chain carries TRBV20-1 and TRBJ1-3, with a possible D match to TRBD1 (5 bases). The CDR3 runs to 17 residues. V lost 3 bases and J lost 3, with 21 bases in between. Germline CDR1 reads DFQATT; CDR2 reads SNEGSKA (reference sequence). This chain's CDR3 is CSASTPGGALNGNTIYF. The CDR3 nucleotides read TGCAGTGCTAGTACCCCGGGTGGGGCCTTAAATGGAAACACCATATATTTT.

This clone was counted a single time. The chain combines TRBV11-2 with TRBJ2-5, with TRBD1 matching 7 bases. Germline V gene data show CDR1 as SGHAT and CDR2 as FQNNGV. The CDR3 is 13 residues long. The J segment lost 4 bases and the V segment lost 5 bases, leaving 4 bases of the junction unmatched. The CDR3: CASSARDRETQYF. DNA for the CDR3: TGTGCCAGCAGCGCCCGGGACAGAGAGACCCAGTACTTC.

Here the CDR3 DNA reads TGCAGCGTTGCGGAGACCAACACTGAAGCTTTCTTT. It codes for CSVAETNTEAFF. The genes are TRBV29-1 and TRBJ1-1; D remains unclear. Germline CDR1 SQVTM, CDR2 ANQGSEA. Trimming cost V 4 bases and J 2 bases, with 8 bases left between them. This CDR3 has 12 residues.